The 8 T cell receptor beta chains given below trace back to one sample, sequenced in a study of cytomegalovirus exposure and HLA in healthy donors. Method: immunoSEQ multiplex PCR; TCRdb's copy keeps in-frame clones and lacks some. The sample carries roughly 150,000 clones, under 90% recorded once. The material sequenced was PBMCs. All receptors derive from a young man in good health and CMV-seropositive.

The gene calls are TRBV5-4 and TRBJ2-1; 9 nucleotides align to TRBD2. V gave up 5 bases and J gave up 3 bases; unmatched junction bases: 6. Per germline, CDR1 SGHNT and CDR2 YYREEE (reference sequence). The CDR3 covers 15 residues. CDR3 sequence reads: CASRVTSGNYNEQFF. In DNA, the CDR3 is TGTGCCAGCAGGGTGACTAGCGGAAACTACAATGAGCAGTTCTTC.

The chain combines TRBV5-1 with TRBJ1-4; D is undetermined. CDR3 length: 16 residues. The germline V gene encodes CDR1 SGHRS and CDR2 YFSETQ. The V end was cut by 1 base, the J end by 0 bases, with 10 bases between. The CDR3 protein is CASSLPAGTTNEKLFF. CDR3 nucleotides: TGCGCCAGCAGCTTGCCCGCCGGGACAACTAATGAAAAACTGTTTTTT.

The J gene is TRBJ2-7, the V gene TRBV5-1; 8 nucleotides match TRBD1. Germline trimming cut 3 bases from V and 6 bases from J; bases unmatched to any gene: 5. Per the germline V gene, CDR1 is SGHRS and CDR2 is YFSETQ. The CDR3 has 13 amino acids. CDR3: CASSWGTGLEQYF. CDR3 DNA sequence: TGCGCCAGCAGCTGGGGGACAGGACTCGAGCAGTACTTC.

The V call is TRBV6-1, the J call TRBJ1-1; possible D gene TRBD1, 6 bases. Trimming removed 5 bases at V and 6 bases at J, with 13 bases between. CDR3 length equals 13 residues. Germline CDR1 MNHNS, CDR2 SASEGT. The CDR3 reads CASSPGAGAEAFF. In nucleotides, the CDR3 is TGTGCCAGCAGTCCTGGGGCAGGGGCTGAAGCTTTCTTT.

The rearrangement uses TRBV29-1 and TRBJ2-7; 10 bases fit TRBD1. V was pared by 5 bases and J by 6 bases, with 4 bases of the junction left unmatched. Germline V gene lookup returns CDR1 SQVTM and CDR2 ANQGSEA. This CDR3 region has 12 residues. DNA for the CDR3: TGCAGCGTTCGGGACAGGGGTTTCGAGCAGTACTTC. This gives the protein CSVRDRGFEQYF.

The chain has TRBV4-1 and TRBJ2-7; a possible D gene is TRBD2 (6 bases). The V end lost 4 bases, the J end lost 2 bases, and 18 bases lay between the germline ends. This CDR3 contains 16 residues. Per the germline V gene, CDR1 is MGHRA and CDR2 is YSYEKL. CDR3 amino acids: CASSLGGLAETYEQYF. As DNA, the CDR3 is TGCGCCAGCAGCCTTGGAGGGCTAGCTGAAACCTACGAGCAGTACTTC.

The rearrangement joins TRBV19 to TRBJ1-1; D not certain. Germline CDR1 and CDR2: LNHDA and SQIVND (reference sequence). V lost 3 bases, J lost 5 bases, and 13 bases lay in between. CDR3 length: 14 amino acids. Here the CDR3 DNA reads TGTGCCAGTAGTATGTTAGGCGCGGGGACTGAAGCTTTCTTT. It translates to CASSMLGAGTEAFF.

As DNA, the CDR3 is TGTGCCAGCAGCGTAGGGGACAGAATAAATGAAAAACTGTTTTTT. Translated, it gives CASSVGDRINEKLFF. V and J are TRBV9 and TRBJ1-4; TRBD1 agrees at 7 bases. The junction had 4 bases not matched to a gene; V was cut back by 0 bases and J by 5 bases. There are 15 residues in the CDR3. Germline CDR1 is SGDLS and CDR2 is YYNGEE. Together with reference TRBV9 and TRBJ1-4, the CDR3 gives the full variable domain: DSGVTQTPKHLITATGQRVTLRCSPRSGDLSVYWYQQSLDQGLQFLIQYYNGEERAKGNILERFSAQQFPDLHSELNLSSLELGDSALYFCASSVGDRINEKLFFGSGTQLSVL.